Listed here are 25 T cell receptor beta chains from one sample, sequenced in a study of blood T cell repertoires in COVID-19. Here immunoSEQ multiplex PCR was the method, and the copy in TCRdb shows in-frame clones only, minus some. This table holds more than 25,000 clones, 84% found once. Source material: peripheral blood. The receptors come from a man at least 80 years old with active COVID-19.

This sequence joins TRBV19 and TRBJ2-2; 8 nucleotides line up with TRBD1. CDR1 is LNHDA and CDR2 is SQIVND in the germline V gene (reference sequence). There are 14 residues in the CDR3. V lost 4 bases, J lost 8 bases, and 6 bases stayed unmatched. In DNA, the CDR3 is TGTGCCAGTAGTACCGACAGGGGAACAGGGGAGCTGTTTTTT. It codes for CASSTDRGTGELFF.

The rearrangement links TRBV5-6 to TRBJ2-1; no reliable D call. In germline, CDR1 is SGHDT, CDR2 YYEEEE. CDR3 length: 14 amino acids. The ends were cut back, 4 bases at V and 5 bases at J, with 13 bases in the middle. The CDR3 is CASSPVGNDNEQFF. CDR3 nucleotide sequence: TGTGCCAGCAGCCCGGTCGGTAACGACAATGAGCAGTTCTTC. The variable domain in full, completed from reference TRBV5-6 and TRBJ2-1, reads DAGVTQSPTHLIKTRGQQVTLRCSPKSGHDTVSWYQQALGQGPQFIFQYYEEEERQRGNFPDRFSGHQFPNYSSELNVNALLLGDSALYLCASSPVGNDNEQFFGPGTRLTVL.

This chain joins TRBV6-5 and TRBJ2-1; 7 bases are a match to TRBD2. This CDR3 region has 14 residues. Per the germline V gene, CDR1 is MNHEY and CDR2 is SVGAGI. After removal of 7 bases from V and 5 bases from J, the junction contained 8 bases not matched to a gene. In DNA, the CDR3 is TGTGCCAGCATCTTGGAGCGGGGCCACAATGAGCAGTTCTTC. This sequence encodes CASILERGHNEQFF.

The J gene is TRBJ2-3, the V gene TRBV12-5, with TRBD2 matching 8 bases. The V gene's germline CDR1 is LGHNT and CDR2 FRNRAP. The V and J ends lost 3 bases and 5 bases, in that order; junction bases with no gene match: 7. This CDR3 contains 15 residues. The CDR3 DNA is TGTGCTAGTGGTTTCCCAGCCGGGGGGGGAGATACGCAGTATTTT. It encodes CASGFPAGGGDTQYF.

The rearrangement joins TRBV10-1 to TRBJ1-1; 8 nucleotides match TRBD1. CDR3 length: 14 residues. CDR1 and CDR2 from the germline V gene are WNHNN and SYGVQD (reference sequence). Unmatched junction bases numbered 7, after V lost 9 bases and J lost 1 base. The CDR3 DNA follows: TGCGCCAGGCGGACAGGGAATAGGAACACTGAAGCTTTCTTT. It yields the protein CARRTGNRNTEAFF.

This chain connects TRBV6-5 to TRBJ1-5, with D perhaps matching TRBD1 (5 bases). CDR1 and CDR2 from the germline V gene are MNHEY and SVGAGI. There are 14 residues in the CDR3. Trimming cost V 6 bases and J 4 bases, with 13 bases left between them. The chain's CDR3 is CASRALRGNQPQHF. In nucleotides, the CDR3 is TGTGCCAGCAGGGCCCTTCGGGGGAATCAGCCCCAGCATTTT.

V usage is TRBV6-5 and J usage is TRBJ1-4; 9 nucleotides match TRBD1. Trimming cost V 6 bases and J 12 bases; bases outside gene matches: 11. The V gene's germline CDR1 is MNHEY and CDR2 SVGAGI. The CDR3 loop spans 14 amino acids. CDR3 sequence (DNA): TGTGCCAGCAGCCCCCGGGACAGGGATTTTGAACTGTTTTTT. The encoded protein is CASSPRDRDFELFF.

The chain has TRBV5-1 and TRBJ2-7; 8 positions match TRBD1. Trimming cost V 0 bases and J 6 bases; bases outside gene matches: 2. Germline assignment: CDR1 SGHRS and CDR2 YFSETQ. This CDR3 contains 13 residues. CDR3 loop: CASSLATGAEQYF. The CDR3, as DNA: TGCGCCAGCAGCTTGGCGACAGGGGCCGAGCAGTACTTC.

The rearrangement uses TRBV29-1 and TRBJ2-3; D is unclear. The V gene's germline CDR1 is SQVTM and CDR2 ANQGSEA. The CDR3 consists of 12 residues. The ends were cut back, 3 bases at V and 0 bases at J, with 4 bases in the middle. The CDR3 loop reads CSVETSTDTQYF. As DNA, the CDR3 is TGCAGCGTTGAGACTAGCACAGATACGCAGTATTTT.

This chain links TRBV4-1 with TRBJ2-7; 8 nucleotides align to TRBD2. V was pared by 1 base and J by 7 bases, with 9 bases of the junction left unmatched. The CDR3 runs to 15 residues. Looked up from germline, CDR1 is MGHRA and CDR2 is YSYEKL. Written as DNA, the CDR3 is TGCGCCAGCAGCCAAGGTTGGGTCAGCGGGAGAGAGCAGTACTTC. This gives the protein CASSQGWVSGREQYF.

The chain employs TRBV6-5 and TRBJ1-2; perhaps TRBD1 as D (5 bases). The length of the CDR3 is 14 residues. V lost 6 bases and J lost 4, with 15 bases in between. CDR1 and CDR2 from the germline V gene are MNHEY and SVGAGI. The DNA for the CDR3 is TGTGCCAGCAGCTTGGGACGGGGACTCTATGGCTACACCTTC. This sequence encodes CASSLGRGLYGYTF.

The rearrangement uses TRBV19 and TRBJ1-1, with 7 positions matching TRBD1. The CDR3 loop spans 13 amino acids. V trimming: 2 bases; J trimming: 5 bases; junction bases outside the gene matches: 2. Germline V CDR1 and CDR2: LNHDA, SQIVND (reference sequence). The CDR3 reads CASSITGATEAFF. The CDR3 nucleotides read TGTGCCAGTAGTATAACAGGGGCTACTGAAGCTTTCTTT.

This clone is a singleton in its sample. DNA of the CDR3: TGTGCCAGCATAGGACTAGCGGGGGCCTACAATGAGCAGTTCTTC. It codes for CASIGLAGAYNEQFF. V and J are TRBV2 and TRBJ2-1; 13 bases align to TRBD2. The length of the CDR3 is 15 residues. V dropped 7 bases and J dropped 2; count of bases not matched to a gene: 2. Germline assignment: CDR1 SNHLY and CDR2 FYNNEI.

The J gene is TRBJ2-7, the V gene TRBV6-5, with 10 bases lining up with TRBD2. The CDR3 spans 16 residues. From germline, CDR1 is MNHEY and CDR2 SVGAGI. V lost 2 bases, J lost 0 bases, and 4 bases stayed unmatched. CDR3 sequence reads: CASSYGSGGRSYEQYF. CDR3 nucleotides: TGTGCCAGCAGTTACGGTAGCGGGGGGCGCTCCTACGAGCAGTACTTC.

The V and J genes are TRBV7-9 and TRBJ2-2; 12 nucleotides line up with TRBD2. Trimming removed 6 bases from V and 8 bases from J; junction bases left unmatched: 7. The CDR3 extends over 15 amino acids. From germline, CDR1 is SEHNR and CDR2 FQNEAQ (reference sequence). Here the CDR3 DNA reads TGTGCCAGCAGACCCGGACTAGCGGGGAGGGGGGAGCTGTTTTTT. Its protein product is CASRPGLAGRGELFF.

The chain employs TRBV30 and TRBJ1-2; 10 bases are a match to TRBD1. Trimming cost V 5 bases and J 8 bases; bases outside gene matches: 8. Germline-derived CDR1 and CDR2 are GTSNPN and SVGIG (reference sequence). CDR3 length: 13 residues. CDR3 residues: CAWGRTGGGGYTF. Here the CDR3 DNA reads TGTGCCTGGGGAAGGACAGGGGGAGGGGGCTACACCTTC.

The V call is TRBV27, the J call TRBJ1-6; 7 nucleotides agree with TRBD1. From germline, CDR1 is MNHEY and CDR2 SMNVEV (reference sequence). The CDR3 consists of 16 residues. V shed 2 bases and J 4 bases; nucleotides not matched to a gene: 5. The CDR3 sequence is CASSLEGTAYNSPLHF. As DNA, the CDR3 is TGTGCCAGCAGTTTAGAGGGGACAGCTTATAATTCACCCCTCCACTTT.

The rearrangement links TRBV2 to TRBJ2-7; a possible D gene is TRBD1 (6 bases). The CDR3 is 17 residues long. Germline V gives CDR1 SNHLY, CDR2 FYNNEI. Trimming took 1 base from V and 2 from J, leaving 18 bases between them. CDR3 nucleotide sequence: TGTGCCAGCAGTGAAGGGATAATGGGGACACTCACCTACGAGCAGTACTTC. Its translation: CASSEGIMGTLTYEQYF.

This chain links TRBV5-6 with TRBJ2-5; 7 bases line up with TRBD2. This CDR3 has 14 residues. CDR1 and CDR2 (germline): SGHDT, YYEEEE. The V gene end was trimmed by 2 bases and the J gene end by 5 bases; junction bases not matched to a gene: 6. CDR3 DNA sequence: TGTGCCAGCAGCTTACCTAGCGGAGCGGAGACCCAGTACTTC. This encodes CASSLPSGAETQYF.

The CDR3, as DNA: TGTGCCAGCAAAATTTACCCCGGCAGGGAATATGGCTACACCTTC. Its translation is CASKIYPGREYGYTF. The chain joins TRBV6-5 to TRBJ1-2; tentatively, D is TRBD1 (5 bases). V shed 7 bases and J shed 5 bases, with 20 bases lying between them. This CDR3 region has 15 residues. Germline assignment: CDR1 MNHEY and CDR2 SVGAGI.

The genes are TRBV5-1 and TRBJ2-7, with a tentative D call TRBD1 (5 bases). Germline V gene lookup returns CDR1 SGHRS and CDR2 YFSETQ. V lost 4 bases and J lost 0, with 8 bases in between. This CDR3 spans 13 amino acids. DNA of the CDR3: TGCGCCAGCAGCCCGGACAACTCCTACGAGCAGTACTTC. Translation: CASSPDNSYEQYF.

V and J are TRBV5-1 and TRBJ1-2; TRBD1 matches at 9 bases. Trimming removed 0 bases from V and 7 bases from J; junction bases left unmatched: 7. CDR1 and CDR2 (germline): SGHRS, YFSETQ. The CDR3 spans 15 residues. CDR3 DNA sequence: TGCGCCAGCAGCTTGGAAAGGACAGGGGCGACTGGCTACACCTTC. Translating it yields CASSLERTGATGYTF.

The chain's CDR3 is CASSQGTGGYGYTF. CDR3 coding DNA: TGTGCCAGCAGCCAAGGGACAGGGGGCTATGGCTACACCTTC. This chain connects TRBV3-1 (or the pseudogene TRBV3-2) to TRBJ1-2, with TRBD1 matching over 10 bases. The CDR3 is 14 amino acids. Per germline, CDR1 LGHDT and CDR2 YNNKEL (reference sequence). After removal of 1 base from V and 4 bases from J, the junction contained 0 bases not matched to a gene.

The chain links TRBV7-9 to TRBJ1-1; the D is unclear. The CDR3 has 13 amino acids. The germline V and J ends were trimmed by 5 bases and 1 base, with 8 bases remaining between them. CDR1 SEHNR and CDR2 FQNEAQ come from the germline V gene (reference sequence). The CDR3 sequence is CASSTERNTEAFF. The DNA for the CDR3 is TGTGCCAGCAGCACAGAGAGGAACACTGAAGCTTTCTTT.

The CDR3 nucleotides are TGTGCCACCAGTGATTTGGAGACAGGGGCCTACAATGAGCAGTTCTTC. This encodes CATSDLETGAYNEQFF. V and J are TRBV24-1 and TRBJ2-1; 8 nucleotides line up with TRBD1. The CDR3 runs 16 residues. J was trimmed by 2 bases and V by 0 bases; bases with no gene match: 2. CDR1 KGHDR and CDR2 SFDVKD come from the germline V gene.